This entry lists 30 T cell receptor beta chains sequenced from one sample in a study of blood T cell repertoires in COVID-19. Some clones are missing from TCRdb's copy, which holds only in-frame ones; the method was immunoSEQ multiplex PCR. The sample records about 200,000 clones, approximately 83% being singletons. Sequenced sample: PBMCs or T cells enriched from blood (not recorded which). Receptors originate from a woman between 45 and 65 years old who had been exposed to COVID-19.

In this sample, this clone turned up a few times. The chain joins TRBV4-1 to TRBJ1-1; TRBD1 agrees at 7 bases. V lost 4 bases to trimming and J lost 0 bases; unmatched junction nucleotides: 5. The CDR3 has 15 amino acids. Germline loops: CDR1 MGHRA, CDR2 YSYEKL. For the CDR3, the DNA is TGCGCCAGCAGCCGCCTACAGGGGATGAACACTGAAGCTTTCTTT. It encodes CASSRLQGMNTEAFF.

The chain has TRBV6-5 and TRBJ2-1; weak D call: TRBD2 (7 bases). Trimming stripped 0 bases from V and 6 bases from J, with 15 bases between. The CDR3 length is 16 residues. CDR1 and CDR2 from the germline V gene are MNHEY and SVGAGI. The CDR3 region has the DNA TGTGCCAGCAGTTACTCGCGGGGGCTAGGTATCAATGAGCAGTTCTTC. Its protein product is CASSYSRGLGINEQFF.

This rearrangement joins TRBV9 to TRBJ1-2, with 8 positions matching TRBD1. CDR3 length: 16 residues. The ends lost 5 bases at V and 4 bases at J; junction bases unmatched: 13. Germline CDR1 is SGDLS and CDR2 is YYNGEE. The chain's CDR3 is CASSRSAGGSAYGYTF. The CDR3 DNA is TGTGCCAGCAGTCGTAGCGCAGGGGGCAGCGCCTATGGCTACACCTTC. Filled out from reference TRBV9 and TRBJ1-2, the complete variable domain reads DSGVTQTPKHLITATGQRVTLRCSPRSGDLSVYWYQQSLDQGLQFLIQYYNGEERAKGNILERFSAQQFPDLHSELNLSSLELGDSALYFCASSRSAGGSAYGYTFGSGTRLTVV.

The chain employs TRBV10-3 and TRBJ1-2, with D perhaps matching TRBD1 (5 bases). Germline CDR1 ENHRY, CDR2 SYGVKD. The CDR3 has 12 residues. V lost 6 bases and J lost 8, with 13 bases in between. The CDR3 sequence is CAIRPRGDGYTF. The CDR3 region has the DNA TGTGCCATCAGGCCCCGGGGGGACGGCTACACCTTC.

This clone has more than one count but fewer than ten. The CDR3 reads CASSVRGVDTDTQYF. In DNA form, the CDR3 reads TGTGCCAGCAGCGTACGGGGTGTGGACACAGATACGCAGTATTTT. V gene TRBV9 combines with J gene TRBJ2-3; D possibly corresponds to TRBD2 (5 bases). The CDR3 has 15 amino acids. V lost 1 base, J lost 2 bases, and 11 bases lay in between. In germline, CDR1 is SGDLS, CDR2 YYNGEE.

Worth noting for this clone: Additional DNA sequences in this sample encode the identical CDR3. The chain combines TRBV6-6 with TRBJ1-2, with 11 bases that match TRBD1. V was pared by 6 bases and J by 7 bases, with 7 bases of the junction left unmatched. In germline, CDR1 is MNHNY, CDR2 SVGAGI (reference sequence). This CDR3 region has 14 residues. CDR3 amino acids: CASSLGQGAGGYTF. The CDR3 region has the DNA TGTGCCAGCAGCCTAGGACAGGGGGCGGGTGGCTACACCTTC.

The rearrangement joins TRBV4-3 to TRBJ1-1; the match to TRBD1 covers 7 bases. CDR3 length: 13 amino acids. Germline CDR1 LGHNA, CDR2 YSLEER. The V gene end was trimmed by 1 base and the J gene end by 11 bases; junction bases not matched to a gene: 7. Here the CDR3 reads CASSQVRGMNAFF. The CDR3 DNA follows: TGCGCCAGCAGCCAAGTCAGGGGGATGAATGCTTTCTTT.

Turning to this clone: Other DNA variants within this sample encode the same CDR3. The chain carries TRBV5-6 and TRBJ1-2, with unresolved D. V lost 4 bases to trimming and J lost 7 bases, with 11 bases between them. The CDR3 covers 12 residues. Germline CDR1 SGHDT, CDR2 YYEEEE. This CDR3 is CASSPQRGGYTF. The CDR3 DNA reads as TGTGCCAGCAGCCCCCAGCGGGGTGGCTACACCTTC.

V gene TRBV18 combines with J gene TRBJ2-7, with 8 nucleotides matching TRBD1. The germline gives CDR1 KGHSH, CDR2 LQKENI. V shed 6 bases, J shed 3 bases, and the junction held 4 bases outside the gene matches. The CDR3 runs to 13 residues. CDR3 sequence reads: CASSGQGFYEQYF. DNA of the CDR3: TGTGCCAGCTCTGGACAGGGATTCTACGAGCAGTACTTC.

For the CDR3, the DNA is TGTGCCAGCAGTTCCCCGAGCGGCGGAGTTAGGAAAGAGACCCAGTACTTC. This sequence encodes CASSSPSGGVRKETQYF. The chain is built from TRBV28 and TRBJ2-5; the D gene is possibly TRBD2 (5 bases). Trimming removed 4 bases from V and 3 bases from J, with 21 bases in between. Germline lookup yields CDR1 MDHEN and CDR2 SYDVKM. The CDR3 length is 17 residues.

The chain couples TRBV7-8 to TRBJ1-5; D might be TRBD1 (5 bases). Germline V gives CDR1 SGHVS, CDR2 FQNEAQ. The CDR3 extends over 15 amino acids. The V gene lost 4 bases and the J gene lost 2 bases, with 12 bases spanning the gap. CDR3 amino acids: CASSWGGSGNQPQHF. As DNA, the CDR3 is TGTGCCAGCAGCTGGGGGGGGAGTGGCAATCAGCCCCAGCATTTT.

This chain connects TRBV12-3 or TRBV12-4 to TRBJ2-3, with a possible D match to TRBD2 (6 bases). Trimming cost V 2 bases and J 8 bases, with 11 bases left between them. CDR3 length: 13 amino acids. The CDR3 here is CASSLSAGFTQYF. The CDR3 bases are TGTGCCAGCAGTTTAAGCGCGGGGTTTACGCAGTATTTT.

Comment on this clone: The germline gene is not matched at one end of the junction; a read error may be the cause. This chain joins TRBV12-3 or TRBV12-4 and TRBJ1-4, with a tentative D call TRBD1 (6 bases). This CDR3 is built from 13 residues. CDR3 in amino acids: CASSLNGRDKEYF. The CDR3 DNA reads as TGTGCCAGCAGTCTGAACGGCCGGGACAAAGAATATTTT.

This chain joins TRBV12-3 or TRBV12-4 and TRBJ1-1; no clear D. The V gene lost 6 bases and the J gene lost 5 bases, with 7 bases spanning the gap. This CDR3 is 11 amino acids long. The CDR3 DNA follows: TGTGCCAGCAGGTCGGGGACTGAAGCTTTCTTT. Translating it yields CASRSGTEAFF.

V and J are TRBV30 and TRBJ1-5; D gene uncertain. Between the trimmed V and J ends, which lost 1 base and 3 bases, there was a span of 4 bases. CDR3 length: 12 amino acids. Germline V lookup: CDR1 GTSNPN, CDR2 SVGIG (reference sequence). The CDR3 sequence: CAWSDTNQPQHF. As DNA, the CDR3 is TGTGCCTGGAGTGACACCAATCAGCCCCAGCATTTT. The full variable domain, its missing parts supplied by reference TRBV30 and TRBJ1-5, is SQTIHQWPATLVQPVGSPLSLECTVEGTSNPNLYWYRQAAGRGLQLLFYSVGIGQISSEVPQNLSASRPQDRQFILSSKKLLLSDSGFYLCAWSDTNQPQHFGDGTRLSIL.

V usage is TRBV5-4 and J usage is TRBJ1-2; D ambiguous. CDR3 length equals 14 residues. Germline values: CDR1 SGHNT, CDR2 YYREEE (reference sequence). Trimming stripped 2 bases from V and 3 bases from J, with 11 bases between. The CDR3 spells CASSFHQADYGYTF. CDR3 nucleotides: TGTGCCAGCAGCTTTCATCAGGCTGACTATGGCTACACCTTC.

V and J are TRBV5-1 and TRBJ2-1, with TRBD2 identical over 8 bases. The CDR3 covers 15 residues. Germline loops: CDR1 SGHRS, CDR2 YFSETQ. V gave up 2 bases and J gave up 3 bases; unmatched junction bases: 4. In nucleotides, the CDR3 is TGCGCCAGCAGCTTCGCGGGGGGCTACTACAATGAGCAGTTCTTC. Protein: CASSFAGGYYNEQFF.

The CDR3 bases are TGTGCCAGCAGTTATGCCCAGGGCGGCCACAATGAGCAGTTCTTC. Protein sequence: CASSYAQGGHNEQFF. J is TRBJ2-1 and V is TRBV6-2 or TRBV6-3, with D possibly being TRBD1 (5 bases). Trimming took off 3 bases at V and 5 bases at J, with 14 bases between the two ends. The CDR3 is 15 residues long. Germline V gene data show CDR1 as MNHEY and CDR2 as SVGEGT.

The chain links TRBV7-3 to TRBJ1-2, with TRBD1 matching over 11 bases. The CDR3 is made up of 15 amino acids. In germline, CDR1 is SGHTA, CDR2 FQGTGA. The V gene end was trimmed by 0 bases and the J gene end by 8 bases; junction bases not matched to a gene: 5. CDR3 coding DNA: TGTGCCAGCAGCTTAACCGGACAGGGGGCAGAAGGCTACACCTTC. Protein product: CASSLTGQGAEGYTF.

CDR3 region: CASSLYRGRTDTQYF. The DNA of the CDR3 is TGTGCCAGCAGCTTATACAGGGGACGAACAGATACGCAGTATTTT. The chain is built from TRBV5-4 and TRBJ2-3; 7 nucleotides match TRBD1. CDR3 length: 15 residues. After removal of 2 bases from V and 3 bases from J, the junction contained 6 bases not matched to a gene. CDR1 is SGHNT and CDR2 is YYREEE in the germline V gene (reference sequence).

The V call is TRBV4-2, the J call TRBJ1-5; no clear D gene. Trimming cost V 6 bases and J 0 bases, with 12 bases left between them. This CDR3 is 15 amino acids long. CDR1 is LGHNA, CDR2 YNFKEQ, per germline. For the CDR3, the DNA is TGTGCCAGCAGTCCAGACGGAGATAGCAATCAGCCCCAGCATTTT. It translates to CASSPDGDSNQPQHF.

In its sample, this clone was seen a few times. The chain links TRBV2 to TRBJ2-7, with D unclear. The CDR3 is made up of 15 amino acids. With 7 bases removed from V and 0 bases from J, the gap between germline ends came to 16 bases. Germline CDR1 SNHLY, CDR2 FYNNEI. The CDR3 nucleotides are TGTGCCAGCAAGCTCTCAGAGGTTAGCTCCTACGAGCAGTACTTC. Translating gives CASKLSEVSSYEQYF.

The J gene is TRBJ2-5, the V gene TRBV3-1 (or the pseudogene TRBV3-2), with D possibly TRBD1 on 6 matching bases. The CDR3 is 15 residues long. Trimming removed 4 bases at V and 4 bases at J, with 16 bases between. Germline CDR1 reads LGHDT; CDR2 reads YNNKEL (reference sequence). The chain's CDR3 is CASSLPPGQTETQYF. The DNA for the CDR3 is TGTGCCAGCAGCCTACCACCGGGACAAACAGAGACCCAGTACTTC.

The CDR3 loop reads CASSLGGATNEKLFF. The CDR3, as DNA: TGTGCCAGCAGCTTGGGGGGGGCAACTAATGAAAAACTGTTTTTT. The rearrangement uses TRBV5-4 and TRBJ1-4; TRBD1 might be the D (5 bases). The CDR3 is 15 amino acids. Germline V CDR1 and CDR2: SGHNT, YYREEE (reference sequence). V was trimmed by 0 bases and J by 0 bases, leaving 6 bases between them. Together with reference TRBV5-4 and TRBJ1-4, the CDR3 gives the full variable domain: ETGVTQSPTHLIKTRGQQVTLRCSSQSGHNTVSWYQQALGQGPQFIFQYYREEENGRGNFPPRFSGLQFPNYSSELNVNALELDDSALYLCASSLGGATNEKLFFGSGTQLSVL.

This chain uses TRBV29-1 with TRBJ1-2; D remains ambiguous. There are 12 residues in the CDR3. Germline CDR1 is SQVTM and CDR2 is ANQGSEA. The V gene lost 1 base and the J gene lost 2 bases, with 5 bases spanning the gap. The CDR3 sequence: CSVEAGNYGYTF. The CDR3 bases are TGCAGCGTTGAAGCGGGGAACTATGGCTACACCTTC.

The CDR3 DNA sequence: TGTGCCAGCAGCGAGGGGGACAGGGTGTGGGGCTACACCTTC. It translates to CASSEGDRVWGYTF. This chain joins TRBV7-2 and TRBJ1-2; TRBD1 agrees at 9 bases. Trimming at V came to 5 bases and at J to 8 bases, leaving 9 bases not matched to a gene. This CDR3 spans 14 amino acids. Germline assignment: CDR1 SGHTA and CDR2 FQGNSA.

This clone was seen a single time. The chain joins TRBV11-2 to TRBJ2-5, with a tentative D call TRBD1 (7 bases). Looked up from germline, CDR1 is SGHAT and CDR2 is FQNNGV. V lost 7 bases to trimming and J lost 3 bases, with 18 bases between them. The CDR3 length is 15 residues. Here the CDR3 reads CASTIPDREEETQYF. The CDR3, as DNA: TGTGCCAGCACCATCCCTGACAGGGAGGAAGAGACCCAGTACTTC.

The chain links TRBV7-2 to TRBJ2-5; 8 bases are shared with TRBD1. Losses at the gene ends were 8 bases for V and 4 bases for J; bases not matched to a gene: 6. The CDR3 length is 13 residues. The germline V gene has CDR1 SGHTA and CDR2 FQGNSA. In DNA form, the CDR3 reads TGTGCCAGCGGGGGACAGGTGGGAGAGACCCAGTACTTC. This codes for CASGGQVGETQYF.

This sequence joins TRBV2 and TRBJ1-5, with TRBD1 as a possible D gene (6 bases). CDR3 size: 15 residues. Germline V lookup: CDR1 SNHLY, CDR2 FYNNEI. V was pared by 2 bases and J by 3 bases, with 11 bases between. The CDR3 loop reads CASSELQGVNQPQHF. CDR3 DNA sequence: TGTGCCAGCAGTGAATTACAGGGTGTCAATCAGCCCCAGCATTTT.

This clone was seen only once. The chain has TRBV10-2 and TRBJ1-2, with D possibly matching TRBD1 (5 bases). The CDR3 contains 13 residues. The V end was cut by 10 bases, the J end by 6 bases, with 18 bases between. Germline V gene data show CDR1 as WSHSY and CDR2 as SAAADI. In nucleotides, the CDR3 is TGCGCCACCGGGCCAGGGAAAAAGGATGGCTACACCTTC. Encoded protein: CATGPGKKDGYTF.